This T cell receptor beta chain was recovered during a study of blood T cells in healthy people across ages. This clonotype was found a few times. This CDR3 spans 16 amino acids. Germline CDR1 is SGHRS and CDR2 is YFSETQ. Trimming removed 5 bases from V and 2 bases from J; junction bases left unmatched: 7. A sample-barcoded 5' primer and a J-beta primer mix were used in a second PCR of roughly 7 to 12 cycles. TCRdb re-called the 5' RACE reads through MiXCR, storing one row per CDR3 protein. This table has about 730,000 distinct CDR3 sequences, about 42% appearing once. V gene TRBV5-1 combines with J gene TRBJ2-5, with 12 bases matching TRBD2. The TCR comes from an older woman in good health. Sequenced material: blood. In DNA, the CDR3 is TGCGCCAGCAGTTTAGAAGGACTAGCGGGGCAAGAGACCCAGTACTTC. Its translation: CASSLEGLAGQETQYF.